The 16 T cell receptor beta chains below all came from one sample that was sequenced in a study of breast tumors, draining lymph nodes, adjacent tissues. Samples came from axillary lymph nodes draining the breast cancer. One entry per CDR3 protein results from TCRdb running MiXCR on the multiplex PCR reads. The table lists 170,000 or so distinct CDR3 sequences, 30% to 35% of them singletons. Input material: axillary lymph node tissue. Receptors were obtained from a female donor with breast cancer. Some clones in this sample may be carry-over from other donors' samples.

As to this clonotype: The germline gene is not matched at one end of the junction; a read error may be the cause. The chain recombines TRBV29-1 with TRBJ1-5; TRBD1 aligns across 12 bases. Germline CDR1 and CDR2: SQVTM and ANQGSEA. The CDR3 spans 15 residues. CDR3 nucleotide sequence: TGCAGCATCGCACCCGGGACAGGGGGCAATCAGCCCCGGCATTTT. The encoded protein is CSIAPGTGGNQPRHF.

This clonotype was counted ten times or more. The chain combines TRBV5-5 with TRBJ1-3, with no clear D. From germline, CDR1 is SGHKS and CDR2 YYEKEE (reference sequence). This CDR3 region has 11 residues. Between the trimmed V and J ends, which lost 4 bases and 4 bases, there was a span of 3 bases. In nucleotides, the CDR3 is TGTGCCAGCAGCGACGGAAACACCATATATTTT. It translates to CASSDGNTIYF.

The chain recombines TRBV19 with TRBJ2-3; TRBD1 matches 9 bases. Trimming took 6 bases from V and 11 from J; bases not matched to a gene: 15. CDR3 length: 15 residues. The germline gives CDR1 LNHDA, CDR2 SQIVND (reference sequence). The chain's CDR3 is CASRGSGTGIDEQYF. Written as DNA, the CDR3 is TGTGCCAGTAGGGGATCCGGGACAGGGATAGATGAGCAGTATTTT.

Ten or more counts support this clonotype. J is TRBJ2-2 and V is TRBV7-9; D not certain. This CDR3 comprises 17 residues. V was shortened by 0 bases and J by 1 base, with 12 bases between the two germline ends. The V gene's germline CDR1 is SEHNR and CDR2 FQNEAQ (reference sequence). The CDR3: CASSLAIGRKNTGELFF. The CDR3 bases are TGTGCCAGCAGCTTAGCTATAGGGCGCAAGAACACCGGGGAGCTGTTTTTT.

This clonotype was seen many times. The chain has TRBV2 and TRBJ2-3; 8 nucleotides match TRBD2. Germline CDR1 is SNHLY and CDR2 is FYNNEI. Losses at the gene ends were 2 bases for V and 7 bases for J; bases not matched to a gene: 8. The CDR3 is made up of 15 amino acids. The chain's CDR3 is CASSEIGLASNTQYF. The CDR3 DNA reads TGTGCCAGCAGTGAAATCGGACTAGCATCGAATACGCAGTATTTT.

As for this clonotype: This clone may be a read error of a much larger clone one base away. The V and J genes are TRBV4-1 and TRBJ2-1; D possibly corresponds to TRBD2 (5 bases). Germline lookup yields CDR1 MGHRA and CDR2 YSYEKL. This CDR3 region has 15 residues. The CDR3 here is CASGQVTSSYNEQFF. The CDR3 nucleotides are TGCGCCAGCGGCCAAGTTACTAGCTCCTACAATGAGCAGTTCTTC.

The chain is built from TRBV13 and TRBJ2-2; 8 bases map to TRBD2. This CDR3 region has 17 residues. Germline values: CDR1 PRHDT, CDR2 FYEKMQ (reference sequence). With 4 bases clipped from V and 4 bases from J, the junction kept 11 bases outside the gene matches. The CDR3 sequence: CASSYRGGSGATGELFF. Written as DNA, the CDR3 is TGTGCCAGCAGCTACCGGGGAGGTAGCGGGGCCACCGGGGAGCTGTTTTTT.

This clonotype was counted at least ten times. J is TRBJ2-3 and V is TRBV6-5, with 10 bases matching TRBD2. In germline, CDR1 is MNHEY, CDR2 SVGAGI. Trimming at V came to 9 bases and at J to 3 bases, leaving 3 bases not matched to a gene. This CDR3 contains 13 residues. As DNA, the CDR3 is TGTGCCAGTAGCGGGGGGCTTACAGATACGCAGTATTTT. Its protein is CASSGGLTDTQYF.

This rearrangement joins TRBV5-4 to TRBJ1-2, with D perhaps TRBD1 (5 bases). The germline gives CDR1 SGHNT, CDR2 YYREEE (reference sequence). This CDR3 is 14 amino acids long. V lost 4 bases to trimming and J lost 5 bases, with 15 bases between them. The DNA for the CDR3 is TGTGCCAGCAGCGTAGCCCGGGACTTGTATGGCTACACCTTC. Amino acids: CASSVARDLYGYTF.

This clonotype was found a few times. This chain links TRBV6-1 with TRBJ1-5, with D perhaps matching TRBD1 (6 bases). CDR3 size: 14 residues. Germline CDR1 is MNHNS and CDR2 is SASEGT. V shed 6 bases and J shed 3 bases, with 12 bases lying between them. DNA of the CDR3: TGTGCCAGCAGGCTCGACAGGATCAATCAGCCCCAGCATTTT. Amino acids: CASRLDRINQPQHF.

This clonotype was counted at least ten times. The CDR3, as DNA: TGTGCCAGCAGCTTAAGAGGACTAGCGGGGGGAACCCAGTACTTC. Translation gives CASSLRGLAGGTQYF. The chain links TRBV7-9 to TRBJ2-5; the match to TRBD2 covers 14 bases. CDR1 and CDR2 from the germline V gene are SEHNR and FQNEAQ (reference sequence). V trimming: 2 bases; J trimming: 8 bases; junction bases outside the gene matches: 4. The CDR3 has 15 amino acids.

This clonotype was detected ten times or more. V gene TRBV5-4 combines with J gene TRBJ2-5; D may be TRBD1 or TRBD2 (5 bases each). Trimming cost V 1 base and J 4 bases, with 11 bases left between them. The CDR3 has 14 residues. Per the germline V gene, CDR1 is SGHNT and CDR2 is YYREEE (reference sequence). CDR3 DNA sequence: TGTGCCAGCAGCTTGAGTGGGACGTCAGAGACCCAGTACTTC. Translated: CASSLSGTSETQYF.

As concerns this clonotype: Since a much larger clone is just one base distant, this may be a read error. The rearrangement uses TRBV10-3 and TRBJ2-1, with D possibly TRBD1 on 5 matching bases. This CDR3 has 12 amino acids. The germline CDR1 and CDR2 sequences are ENHRY and SYGVKD. The chain's CDR3 is CASSGAANEQSF. CDR3 coding DNA: TGTGCCAGCAGTGGGGCGGCAAATGAGCAGTCCTTC.

V usage is TRBV2 and J usage is TRBJ1-5; possibly TRBD1 for D (6 bases). This CDR3 region has 18 residues. CDR1 and CDR2 (germline): SNHLY, FYNNEI. Deletions cut 7 bases from V and 10 bases from J, with 32 bases between. The CDR3 spells CASTEGLAGGPSALPQHF. DNA of the CDR3: TGTGCCAGCACCGAGGGACTAGCGGGGGGGCCGTCCGCTTTACCCCAGCATTTT.

The V call is TRBV11-3, the J call TRBJ1-6, with 7 bases that match TRBD1. The germline V gene has CDR1 SGHNT and CDR2 YENEEA. This CDR3 has 15 amino acids. The J segment lost 7 bases and the V segment lost 4 bases, leaving 7 bases of the junction unmatched. CDR3 region: CASSSGTAMNSPLHF. CDR3 nucleotides: TGTGCCAGCAGCTCAGGGACAGCCATGAATTCACCCCTCCACTTT.

This clonotype was observed a few times. This chain links TRBV18 with TRBJ2-5; 8 bases map to TRBD1. The ends lost 8 bases at V and 2 bases at J; junction bases unmatched: 16. The CDR3 is 17 amino acids. CDR1 KGHSH and CDR2 LQKENI come from the germline V gene. The CDR3 sequence is CASTDRGGFGIQETQYF. The CDR3 region has the DNA TGTGCCAGCACAGACAGGGGCGGATTCGGAATACAAGAGACCCAGTACTTC.